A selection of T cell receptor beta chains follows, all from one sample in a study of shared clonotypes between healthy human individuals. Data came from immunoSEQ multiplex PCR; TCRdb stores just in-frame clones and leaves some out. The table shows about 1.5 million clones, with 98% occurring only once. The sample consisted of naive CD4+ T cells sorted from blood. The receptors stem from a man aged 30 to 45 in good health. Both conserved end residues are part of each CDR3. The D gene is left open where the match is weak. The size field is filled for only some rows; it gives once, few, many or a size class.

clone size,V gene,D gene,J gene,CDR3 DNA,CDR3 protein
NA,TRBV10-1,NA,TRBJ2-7,TGCGCCAGCAGTGAGCGGGGACTCTCCTACGAGCAGTACTTC,CASSERGLSYEQYF
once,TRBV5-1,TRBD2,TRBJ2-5,TGCGCCAGCAGCTTGGCCGGGACTAGCCAAGAGACCCAGTACTTC,CASSLAGTSQETQYF
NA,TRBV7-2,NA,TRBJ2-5,TGTGCCAGCAGCTTAAGCAGGGCAGTGAAAGAGACCCAGTACTTC,CASSLSRAVKETQYF
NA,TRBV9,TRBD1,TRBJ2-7,TGTGCCAGCAGCGTAGGGACAGGGGGAGAGCAGTACTTC,CASSVGTGGEQYF
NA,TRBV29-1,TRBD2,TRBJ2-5,TGCAGCGTTCTAGCGGGAGGGCCTCATGAGACCCAGTACTTC,CSVLAGGPHETQYF
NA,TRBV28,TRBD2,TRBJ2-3,TGTGCCAGCAGTCCTCAGACTAGCGGGAGATGGGGTACGCAGTATTTT,CASSPQTSGRWGTQYF
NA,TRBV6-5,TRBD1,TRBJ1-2,TGTGCCAGCAGTGGAGACAGGGATGACTATGGCTACACCTTC,CASSGDRDDYGYTF
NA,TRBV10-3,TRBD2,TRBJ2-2,TGTGCCATCAGGTCCACAGCGGGACTAGTGAACACCGGGGAGCTGTTTTTT,CAIRSTAGLVNTGELFF
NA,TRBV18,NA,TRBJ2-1,TGTGCCAGCTCACCACTTGGAAATAGCAGGAGTGAGCAGTTCTTC,CASSPLGNSRSEQFF
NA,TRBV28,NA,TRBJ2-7,TGTGCCAGCAGTTTCCCAGGGCAATTCGAGCAGTACTTC,CASSFPGQFEQYF
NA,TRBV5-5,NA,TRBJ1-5,TGTGCCAGCAGCTTGGCGGGGGGCGATCAGCCCCAGCATTTT,CASSLAGGDQPQHF
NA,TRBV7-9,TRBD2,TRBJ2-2,TGTGCCAGCAGGCCCAAACTAGCGGGAGCCCCGATCGGGGAGCTGTTTTTT,CASRPKLAGAPIGELFF
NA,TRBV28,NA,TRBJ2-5,TGTGCCAGCAGCCTCCACCCCCAGGCGGGGGAGACCCAGTACTTC,CASSLHPQAGETQYF
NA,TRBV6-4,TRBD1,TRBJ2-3,TGTGCCAGCAGTGAAACAGGGGGCACAGATACGCAGTATTTT,CASSETGGTDTQYF
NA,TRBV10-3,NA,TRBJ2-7,TGTGCCATCAGTGAGTCCTCGGACAGTTCCTACGAGCAGTACTTC,CAISESSDSSYEQYF
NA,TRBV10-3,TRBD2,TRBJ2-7,TGTGCCATCAGTGAGTTCGGGGGGGGAACCCCCCAAACCTACGAGCAGTACTTC,CAISEFGGGTPQTYEQYF
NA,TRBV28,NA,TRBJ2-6,TGTGCCAGCAGTTTAGATCCCTCTGGGGCCAACGTCCTGACTTTC,CASSLDPSGANVLTF